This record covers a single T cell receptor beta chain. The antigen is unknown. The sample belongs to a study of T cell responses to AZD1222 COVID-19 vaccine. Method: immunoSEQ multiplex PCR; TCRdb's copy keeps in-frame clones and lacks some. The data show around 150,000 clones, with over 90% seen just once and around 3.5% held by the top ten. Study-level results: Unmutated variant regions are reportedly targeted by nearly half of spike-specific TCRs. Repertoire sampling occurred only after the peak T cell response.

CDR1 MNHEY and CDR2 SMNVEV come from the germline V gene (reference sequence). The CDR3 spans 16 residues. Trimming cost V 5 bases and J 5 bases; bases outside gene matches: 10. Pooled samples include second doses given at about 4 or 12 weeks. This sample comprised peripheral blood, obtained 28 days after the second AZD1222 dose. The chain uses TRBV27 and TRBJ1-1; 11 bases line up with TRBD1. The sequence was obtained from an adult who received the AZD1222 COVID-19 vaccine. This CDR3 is CASSNLRTGGGTEAFF. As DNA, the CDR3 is TGTGCCAGCAGTAACCTCCGGACAGGGGGCGGAACTGAAGCTTTCTTT.